These 18 T cell receptor beta chains were sequenced from one sample in a study of blood T cell repertoires in COVID-19. Method: immunoSEQ multiplex PCR; TCRdb's copy keeps in-frame clones and lacks some. The sample carries 52,000 or so clones, 85% to 90% recorded once. Sequencing was carried out using peripheral blood. The receptors shown here come from a man aged 55-75 years with active COVID-19.

This sequence joins TRBV3-1 (or the pseudogene TRBV3-2) and TRBJ2-1; TRBD2 matches at 7 bases. From germline, CDR1 is LGHDT and CDR2 YNNKEL (reference sequence). V was pared by 3 bases and J by 4 bases, with 6 bases of the junction left unmatched. The CDR3 has 15 residues. CDR3 coding DNA: TGTGCCAGCAGCCACCGGCTAGCGGAGTACAATGAGCAGTTCTTC. Translated, it gives CASSHRLAEYNEQFF.

The chain is built from TRBV27 and TRBJ2-7; TRBD2 aligns across 15 bases. Germline CDR1 is MNHEY and CDR2 is SMNVEV (reference sequence). After removal of 5 bases from V and 7 bases from J, the junction contained 18 bases not matched to a gene. The CDR3 consists of 19 residues. This CDR3 reads CASSGTGLAGGPVIMEQYF. The CDR3 DNA follows: TGTGCCAGCAGTGGGACTGGACTAGCGGGAGGGCCTGTGATAATGGAGCAGTACTTC.

The V call is TRBV9, the J call TRBJ2-1, with TRBD1 matching 9 bases. From germline, CDR1 is SGDLS and CDR2 YYNGEE. This CDR3 region has 14 residues. V lost 4 bases, J lost 6 bases, and 5 bases stayed unmatched. CDR3 loop: CASSTRTGANEQFF. DNA of the CDR3: TGTGCCAGCAGCACCAGGACAGGGGCCAATGAGCAGTTCTTC.

The chain links TRBV19 to TRBJ2-7; 11 positions match TRBD1. V dropped 4 bases and J dropped 4; count of bases not matched to a gene: 3. The CDR3 loop spans 14 amino acids. CDR1 is LNHDA, CDR2 SQIVND, per germline (reference sequence). In DNA, the CDR3 is TGTGCCAGTAGTACCGGACAGGGGGCTTACGAGCAGTACTTC. As protein: CASSTGQGAYEQYF.

A single count supports this clone. V usage is TRBV18 and J usage is TRBJ1-4; 9 bases are shared with TRBD1. The V segment lost 4 bases and the J segment 8 bases; nucleotides outside the gene matches: 5. The CDR3 contains 14 residues. Germline V gene lookup returns CDR1 KGHSH and CDR2 LQKENI. The CDR3 sequence: CASSLGQGWEKLFF. The CDR3 nucleotides read TGTGCCAGCTCACTCGGACAGGGGTGGGAAAAACTGTTTTTT. The full variable domain, in which reference TRBV18 and TRBJ1-4 provide the parts outside the CDR3, is NAGVMQNPRHLVRRRGQEARLRCSPMKGHSHVYWYRQLPEEGLKFMVYLQKENIIDESGMPKERFSAEFPKEGPSILRIQQVVRGDSAAYFCASSLGQGWEKLFFGSGTQLSVL.

The CDR3 sequence: CASSMGTGGEQPQHF. CDR3 DNA: TGTGCCAGTAGTATGGGGACGGGGGGCGAGCAGCCCCAGCATTTT. The chain is built from TRBV19 and TRBJ1-5, with a possible D match to TRBD1 (6 bases). V lost 3 bases and J 7 bases, leaving 16 bases between the germline ends. The CDR3 sequence is 15 residues long. The germline V gene encodes CDR1 LNHDA and CDR2 SQIVND (reference sequence).

V is TRBV24-1 and J is TRBJ2-4; TRBD1 matches 7 bases. Germline lookup yields CDR1 KGHDR and CDR2 SFDVKD. J was trimmed by 12 bases and V by 4 bases; bases with no gene match: 8. The CDR3 is 13 amino acids. The CDR3 DNA reads as TGTGCCACCAGTGACCCTCCGACAGGGTATCAGTACTTC. It is translated as CATSDPPTGYQYF.

This clone appeared once. The gene calls are TRBV7-9 and TRBJ1-1, with 11 bases lining up with TRBD1. Trimming took 5 bases from V and 4 from J; bases not matched to a gene: 6. CDR3 length: 15 residues. The germline gives CDR1 SEHNR, CDR2 FQNEAQ (reference sequence). The CDR3 coding sequence is TGTGCCAGCAGCCCGGACAGGGGGCTGTTCACTGAAGCTTTCTTT. Its protein product is CASSPDRGLFTEAFF. Full variable domain (missing parts from reference TRBV7-9 and TRBJ1-1): DTGVSQNPRHKITKRGQNVTFRCDPISEHNRLYWYRQTLGQGPEFLTYFQNEAQLEKSRLLSDRFSAERPKGSFSTLEIQRTEQGDSAMYLCASSPDRGLFTEAFFGQGTRLTVV.

This chain joins TRBV9 and TRBJ2-2; D not resolved. Germline CDR1 is SGDLS and CDR2 is YYNGEE. V shed 0 bases and J shed 7 bases, with 7 bases lying between them. CDR3 length equals 13 residues. CDR3 sequence (DNA): TGTGCCAGCAGCGTAGACGGTTTCGGGGAGCTGTTTTTT. Translation: CASSVDGFGELFF.

The V gene is TRBV3-1 (or the pseudogene TRBV3-2), the J gene TRBJ1-2; a weak D match, TRBD1 (5 bases). Trimming took 4 bases from V and 4 from J, leaving 16 bases between them. The length of the CDR3 is 15 residues. Per the germline V gene, CDR1 is LGHDT and CDR2 is YNNKEL (reference sequence). CDR3 protein: CASSPRQLSSYGYTF. Written as DNA, the CDR3 is TGTGCCAGCAGCCCTAGACAGCTCTCCTCCTATGGCTACACCTTC.

V usage is TRBV30 and J usage is TRBJ2-4; TRBD1 aligns across 7 bases. The CDR3 covers 16 residues. CDR1 is GTSNPN, CDR2 SVGIG, per germline (reference sequence). J gave up 0 bases and V 1 base, and 6 bases lay outside the gene matches. The CDR3: CAWSGGTVLAKNIQYF. CDR3 DNA sequence: TGTGCCTGGAGTGGGGGGACAGTACTAGCCAAAAACATTCAGTACTTC.

This sequence joins TRBV29-1 and TRBJ2-1; 8 bases map to TRBD2. The V gene's germline CDR1 is SQVTM and CDR2 ANQGSEA. The CDR3 extends over 14 amino acids. The V and J ends lost 4 bases and 8 bases, in that order; junction bases with no gene match: 10. This CDR3 is CSVGGAGGIDEQFF. In DNA, the CDR3 is TGCAGCGTTGGGGGGGCGGGAGGTATCGATGAGCAGTTCTTC.

This clone was found once. The same CDR3 can be traced to other DNA sequences in this sample. The CDR3 DNA reads TGCGCCAGCAGCCTTGACACCCAAGAGACCCAGTACTTC. This sequence encodes CASSLDTQETQYF. The J gene is TRBJ2-5, the V gene TRBV5-1; D is ambiguous. The CDR3 has 13 amino acids. Trimming took 4 bases from V and 1 from J, leaving 8 bases between them. The germline V gene has CDR1 SGHRS and CDR2 YFSETQ.

This chain joins TRBV5-1 and TRBJ2-6, with unresolved D. The germline gives CDR1 SGHRS, CDR2 YFSETQ. The CDR3 has 14 amino acids. V was clipped by 0 bases and J by 3 bases, with 4 bases between them. The CDR3 spells CASSLVGGANVLTF. In nucleotides, the CDR3 is TGCGCCAGCAGCTTGGTCGGTGGGGCCAACGTCCTGACTTTC.

V and J are TRBV19 and TRBJ1-1, with 7 bases fitting TRBD1. After removal of 6 bases from V and 4 bases from J, the junction contained 8 bases not matched to a gene. The CDR3 is made up of 14 amino acids. Germline CDR1 is LNHDA and CDR2 is SQIVND (reference sequence). The CDR3 DNA follows: TGTGCCAGTAGACCTAGGGGACAGATCACTGAAGCTTTCTTT. This encodes CASRPRGQITEAFF.

V and J are TRBV9 and TRBJ1-2; possibly TRBD1 for D (6 bases). Trimming left V 0 bases short and J 5 bases short, with 23 bases between. The CDR3 loop spans 18 amino acids. CDR1 is SGDLS, CDR2 YYNGEE, per germline. The CDR3 DNA reads TGTGCCAGCAGCGTAGATACCCGACGTAAACAGGGACCTTATGGCTACACCTTC. This sequence encodes CASSVDTRRKQGPYGYTF. The full variable domain, in which reference TRBV9 and TRBJ1-2 provide the parts outside the CDR3, is DSGVTQTPKHLITATGQRVTLRCSPRSGDLSVYWYQQSLDQGLQFLIQYYNGEERAKGNILERFSAQQFPDLHSELNLSSLELGDSALYFCASSVDTRRKQGPYGYTFGSGTRLTVV.

The rearrangement uses TRBV20-1 and TRBJ1-3, with 8 positions matching TRBD1. CDR3 length: 14 residues. Germline V lookup: CDR1 DFQATT, CDR2 SNEGSKA (reference sequence). Losses at the gene ends were 3 bases for V and 3 bases for J; bases not matched to a gene: 4. The CDR3 loop reads CSASNTGGGNTIYF. The DNA of the CDR3 is TGCAGTGCTAGTAATACAGGGGGTGGAAACACCATATATTTT.

V gene TRBV10-2 combines with J gene TRBJ1-5, with a possible D match to TRBD1 (6 bases). Trimming left V 6 bases short and J 1 base short, with 7 bases between. Per the germline V gene, CDR1 is WSHSY and CDR2 is SAAADI. The CDR3 consists of 13 residues. In DNA, the CDR3 is TGCGCCAGCAGCACAGGGAGCAATCAGCCCCAGCATTTT. Amino acid sequence: CASSTGSNQPQHF.